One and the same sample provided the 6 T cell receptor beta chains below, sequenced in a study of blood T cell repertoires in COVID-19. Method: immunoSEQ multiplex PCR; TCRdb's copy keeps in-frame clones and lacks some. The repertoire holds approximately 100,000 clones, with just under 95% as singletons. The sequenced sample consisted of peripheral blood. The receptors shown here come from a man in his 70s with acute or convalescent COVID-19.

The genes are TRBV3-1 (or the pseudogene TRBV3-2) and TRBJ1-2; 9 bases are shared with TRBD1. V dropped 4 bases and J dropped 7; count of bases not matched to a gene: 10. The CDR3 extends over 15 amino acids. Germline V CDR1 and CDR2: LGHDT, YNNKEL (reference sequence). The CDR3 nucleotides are TGTGCCAGCAGCCTCCCAGGACAGGGGCAGGGTGGCTACACCTTC. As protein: CASSLPGQGQGGYTF.

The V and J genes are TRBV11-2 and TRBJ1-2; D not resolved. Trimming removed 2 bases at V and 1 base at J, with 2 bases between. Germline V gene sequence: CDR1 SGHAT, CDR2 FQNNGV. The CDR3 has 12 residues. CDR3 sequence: CASSLLNYGYTF. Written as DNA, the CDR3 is TGTGCCAGCAGCTTACTTAACTATGGCTACACCTTC.

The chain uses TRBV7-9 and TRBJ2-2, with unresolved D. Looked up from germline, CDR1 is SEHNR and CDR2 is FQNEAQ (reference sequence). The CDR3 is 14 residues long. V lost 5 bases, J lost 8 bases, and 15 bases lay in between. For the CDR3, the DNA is TGTGCCAGCAGCCTTAGTACCCCGGTTGGGGAGCTGTTTTTT. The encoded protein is CASSLSTPVGELFF.

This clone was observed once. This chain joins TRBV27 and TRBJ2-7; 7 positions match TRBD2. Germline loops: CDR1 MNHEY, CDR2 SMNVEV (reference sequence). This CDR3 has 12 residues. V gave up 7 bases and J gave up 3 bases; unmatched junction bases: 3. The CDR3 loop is CASISGGYEQYF. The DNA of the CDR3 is TGTGCCAGCATCTCGGGAGGCTACGAGCAGTACTTC.

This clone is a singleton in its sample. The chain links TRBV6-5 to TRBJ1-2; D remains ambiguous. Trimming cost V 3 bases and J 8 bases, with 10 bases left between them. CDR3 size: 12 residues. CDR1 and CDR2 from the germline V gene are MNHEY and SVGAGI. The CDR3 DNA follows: TGTGCCAGCAGTTATTGGGCGGGGGGCTACACCTTC. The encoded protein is CASSYWAGGYTF.

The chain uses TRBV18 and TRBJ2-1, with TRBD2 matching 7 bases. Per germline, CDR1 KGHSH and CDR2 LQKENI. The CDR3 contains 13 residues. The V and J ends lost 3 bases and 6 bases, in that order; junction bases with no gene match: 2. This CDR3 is CASSPGLPNEQFF. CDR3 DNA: TGTGCCAGCTCACCGGGACTACCCAATGAGCAGTTCTTC.